This TCR beta chain emerged from a study of blood T cell repertoires in COVID-19. About the research overall: Sites across the United States, Italy and Spain contributed samples from acute and convalescent COVID-19. PBMCs, B-cell-depleted T cells, or T cells were the source of the cDNA or gDNA that made up the material.

In the original processing: Nucleated cell counts were estimated from reference gene primer amplification. Libraries were prepared by immunoSEQ multiplex PCR; TCRdb keeps only in-frame clonotypes and omits some of them. V, J and clone size reflect that table, while D and trimming were determined from the DNA. The sample lists around 380,000 clones; roughly 80% were seen once. With 5 bases removed from V and 6 bases from J, the gap between germline ends came to 8 bases. The CDR3 has 13 amino acids. This receptor was obtained from a human donor with acute or convalescent COVID-19. The donor label of this sample is uncertain. Sample: peripheral blood. J is TRBJ1-6 and V is TRBV12-3 or TRBV12-4; D is ambiguous. The CDR3 nucleotides read TGTGCCAGCAGTGAACAGTCTAATTCACCCCTCCACTTT. This codes for CASSEQSNSPLHF.